This TCR beta chain was captured by sequencing in a study of OX40 agonist ivuxolimab in advanced cancers. V gave up 2 bases and J gave up 0 bases; unmatched junction bases: 3. Germline assignment: CDR1 SGHDN and CDR2 FVKESK. This CDR3 has 15 amino acids. Libraries were prepared by immunoSEQ multiplex PCR; TCRdb keeps only in-frame clonotypes and omits some of them. Of roughly 34,000 clones in the sample, around 90% are singletons; the top ten hold approximately 0.9%. The V call is TRBV14, the J call TRBJ1-1; 7 bases map to TRBD1. This clonotype was sampled from an adult with an advanced solid tumor such as melanoma, head and neck, liver or kidney cancer. The specimen was CD4+ or CD8+ T cells sorted from blood, collected in a trial of the OX40 agonist ivuxolimab. The CDR3 here is CASSQQQGMNTEAFF. The CDR3 DNA follows: TGTGCCAGCAGCCAACAACAGGGGATGAACACTGAAGCTTTCTTT.